The following is a T cell receptor beta chain sequence with its context. The antigen is not known. The CDR3 covers 15 residues. Germline CDR1 is SNHLY and CDR2 is FYNNEI. Trimming took off 5 bases at V and 8 bases at J, with 21 bases between the two ends. The repertoire was sequenced with immunoSEQ multiplex PCR; TCRdb's copy has only in-frame clones and lacks some. The repertoire includes approximately 270,000 clones, 87% of them detected once, and around 12% sits in the top ten. The data originate from a study of cytomegalovirus exposure and HLA in healthy donors. Findings of the study overall: Subsequent analysis revealed that first-cohort TCR clusters tended to co-occur in the roughly 120 validation repertoires. Accounts indicate the classifier identified cytomegalovirus status with strong specificity and sensitivity. It was approximately 150 TCR beta chains that were listed as cytomegalovirus-associated. Most TCR sequences were rare, but some public TCRs occurred in many donors.

Sequenced input: PBMCs. V is TRBV2 and J is TRBJ1-2; D might be TRBD1 (6 bases). The receptor was derived from a man aged 18 to 29 in good health and CMV-seropositive. The CDR3 loop is CASSSGAPEIGGYTF. The CDR3 DNA sequence: TGTGCCAGCAGTTCAGGGGCTCCGGAGATTGGAGGCTACACCTTC.